This T cell receptor (beta chain) comes out of a study of lymphopenia after photon versus proton radiotherapy. Study conclusions and caveats: Photon-treated patients lost naive T cells and TCR diversity; proton-treated stayed stable.

Notes on this clone: Its antigen is undetermined.

Trimming removed 2 bases at V and 13 bases at J, with 17 bases between. Germline-derived CDR1 and CDR2 are SGHDN and FVKESK. The CDR3 totals 13 residues. The protocol was immunoSEQ multiplex PCR, while the TCRdb copy is restricted to in-frame clones and leaves out a portion. The profile shows about 30,000 clones, roughly 94% of them singletons. V is TRBV14 and J is TRBJ1-2; D is ambiguous. Sequencing used peripheral blood, obtained from a patient treated with photon-based radiotherapy. The source of this sequence is a woman aged 50 to 65 with cholangiocarcinoma. This CDR3 reads CASSQRVAMATTF. CDR3 DNA sequence: TGTGCCAGCAGCCAACGGGTGGCGATGGCTACCACCTTC. Full variable domain (remainder filled in from reference TRBV14 and TRBJ1-2): EAGVTQFPSHSVIEKGQTVTLRCDPISGHDNLYWYRRVMGKEIKFLLHFVKESKQDESGMPNNRFLAERTGGTYSTLKVQPAELEDSGVYFCASSQRVAMATTFGSGTRLTVV.